A single T cell receptor (beta chain) is shown here with its context. No antigen is known for it. No quality values exist for individual bases; no much larger clone is one base distant. Whole blood was collected in K2EDTA tubes by collaborating institutions according to the institutions' own protocols. For TCRbeta analysis, collaborator samples were shipped as frozen whole blood, as isolated PBMCs, or as DNA extracted from either sample type. These data originate in a study of blood T cell repertoires in COVID-19 (dated by TCRdb to about 2020). General notes on the study: The collaborator samples originated in the United States, Italy and Spain and spanned the acute and convalescent phases of COVID-19. The material from the prospective study consisted of cDNA or gDNA derived from T cells, B-cell-depleted T cells, or PBMCs. The dataset comprised deeply sampled blood TCRbeta repertoires from subjects exposed to, actively infected with, or recovered from COVID-19. The repertoires were released in a freely available public database intended as a resource for research on the immune response to SARS-CoV-2. Samples came from the ongoing ImmuneRACE study (first 160 participants) plus 1,254 subjects from 6 global collaborators. Nearly every sample came with metadata listing a de-identified subject ID, COVID-19 status, age in years and sex. Where available, HLA class I and class II types were taken from metadata supplied by the sample provider and were not determined by assay-based typing. The investigation overall reported the following: The amount of clinical and demographic metadata varied by source and participant and was provided uncurated.

TCRbeta CDR3 regions were amplified from genomic DNA by means of the immunoSEQ Assay, a bias-controlled multiplex PCR. Concerning the study's data processing: The number of nucleated cells in each sample was estimated by amplification of reference gene primers within the assay. Sequence reads were collapsed and filtered to measure the absolute abundance of every unique TCRbeta CDR3 rearrangement. For each sample, productive Simpson clonality was calculated as the square root of Simpson's diversity index over productive rearrangements. This immuneACCESS table, as held by TCRdb, lists in-frame sequences with V and J called but not all clones. Of the missing ones, under half trace to an unresolved V gene in checked studies; the others have no known cause. Clonal size and the V and J genes are those of that table, whereas D and trimming came from the DNA. Present in this sample are tens of thousands of clones, 80% to 90% of which were seen just once. The ten top clones hold 1% to 1.5% of the sample.

CDR1 and CDR2 are drawn from the germline V gene: LGHNA, YSLEER. After removal of 1 base from V and 5 bases from J, the junction retains 7 bases not matched to a gene. Measured from the cysteine to the phenylalanine, the CDR3 is 15 residues long. The CDR3 DNA has 45 bases and is translated from base 1. This receptor was taken from a middle-aged woman with acute or convalescent COVID-19. The chain is assembled from TRBV4-3 and TRBJ1-1; 7 central bases correspond to TRBD1. Sequenced input: peripheral blood. The sequenced DNA is TGCGCCAGCAGCCAAGCGACAGGGCGATTAACTGAAGCTTTCTTT. Its protein reads: CASSQATGRLTEAFF.